This is a list of T cell receptor beta chains from one sample in a study of identical twins. TCRdb recomputed calls from the 5' RACE reads with MiXCR, one row per CDR3 protein. Among about 1.7 million distinct CDR3 sequences listed, under 35% were seen once. The specimen sequenced was cord blood. These receptors came from a newborn girl in good health. Both conserved end residues are part of each CDR3. D genes are given only for firm matches. The listing skips clone size in some rows; elsewhere it reads once, few, many or a size class.

clone_size,d_call,j_call,v_call,cdr3_aa,cdr3_nt
-,TRBD1,TRBJ2-7,TRBV24-1,CATSESGTAYEQYF,TGTGCCACCAGTGAATCCGGGACAGCCTACGAGCAGTACTTC
few,-,TRBJ2-2,TRBV20-1,CSALPGPNTGELFF,TGCAGTGCTTTACCGGGACCGAACACCGGGGAGCTGTTTTTT
-,-,TRBJ2-5,TRBV3-1,CASSQDGGGVGETQYF,TGTGCCAGCAGCCAAGACGGGGGCGGGGTCGGTGAGACCCAGTACTTC
-,-,TRBJ2-4,TRBV29-1,CSVETGGVKNIQYF,TGCAGCGTTGAAACCGGGGGCGTCAAAAACATTCAGTACTTC
few,-,TRBJ1-2,TRBV6-6,CASSYRGVNYGYTF,TGTGCCAGCAGTTACCGCGGGGTTAACTATGGCTACACCTTC
-,TRBD2,TRBJ2-7,TRBV12-3/TRBV12-4,CASSLGLASNSYNEQYF,TGTGCCAGCAGTTTGGGACTAGCGTCCAACTCCTACAATGAGCAGTACTTC
-,TRBD1,TRBJ1-1,TRBV14,CASSQRGQRLNEAFF,TGTGCCAGCAGCCAGCGGGGACAGCGGCTGAATGAAGCTTTCTTT
-,TRBD1,TRBJ2-3,TRBV7-7,CASSRGTGGADTQYF,TGTGCTAGCAGCCGAGGGACAGGGGGAGCAGATACGCAGTATTTT
-,-,TRBJ1-4,TRBV18,CASSPRKATATNEKLFF,TGTGCCAGCTCACCCCGGAAAGCGACAGCAACTAATGAAAAACTGTTTTTT
few,-,TRBJ1-3,TRBV9,CASSVARLGNTIYF,TGTGCCAGCAGCGTAGCTCGACTGGGAAACACCATATATTTT
-,TRBD1,TRBJ1-2,TRBV7-9,CASSFGTDHGYTF,TGTGCCAGCAGCTTCGGGACAGACCATGGCTACACCTTC
-,TRBD2,TRBJ2-3,TRBV12-3/TRBV12-4,CASSLALKRETDAEYF,TGTGCCAGCAGTTTAGCGCTCAAGCGGGAAACAGATGCGGAATATTTT
-,TRBD2,TRBJ2-7,TRBV12-3/TRBV12-4,CASSDSGRHNEQYF,TGTGCCAGCAGTGATAGCGGGAGGCACAATGAGCAGTACTTC
-,TRBD2,TRBJ2-1,TRBV12-3/TRBV12-4,CAGRTSGPYNEQFF,TGTGCCGGCAGGACTAGCGGGCCCTACAATGAGCAGTTCTTC
-,-,TRBJ2-7,TRBV27,CASSLPSARGAYEQYF,TGTGCCAGCAGTTTACCGTCTGCTCGGGGCGCTTACGAGCAGTACTTC
many,TRBD2,TRBJ2-7,TRBV20-1,CSAREGLAYEQYF,TGCAGTGCTAGGGAGGGACTAGCCTACGAGCAGTACTTC
-,-,TRBJ1-1,TRBV6-1,CASRKTLNTEAFF,TGTGCCAGCAGAAAGACACTGAACACTGAAGCTTTCTTT
-,TRBD1,TRBJ1-1,TRBV12-3/TRBV12-4,CASSRRDRVLHTEAFF,TGTGCCAGCAGCCGCCGGGACAGGGTTTTGCACACTGAAGCTTTCTTT
-,-,TRBJ2-3,TRBV6-1,CASSEQRLMGVTDTQYF,TGTGCCAGCAGTGAACAACGACTGATGGGAGTCACAGATACGCAGTATTTT
-,TRBD2,TRBJ2-1,TRBV6-1,CASRVLAYETYNEQFF,TGTGCCAGCAGAGTACTAGCGTACGAGACGTACAATGAGCAGTTCTTC
few,TRBD2,TRBJ2-7,TRBV28,CASSLRTSGGLYEQYF,TGTGCCAGCAGTTTACGGACTAGCGGGGGCCTCTACGAGCAGTACTTC
-,-,TRBJ1-5,TRBV24-1,CATGDLSSGQPQHF,TGTGCCACCGGTGATTTAAGCAGCGGGCAGCCCCAGCATTTT
few,-,TRBJ2-7,TRBV28,CASSPWDCPYEQYF,TGTGCCAGCAGTCCATGGGACTGCCCCTACGAGCAGTACTTC
few,TRBD2,TRBJ2-7,TRBV2,CATQPGLGAYEQYF,TGTGCCACCCAACCTGGACTAGGAGCCTACGAGCAGTACTTC
-,TRBD1,TRBJ1-4,TRBV15,CATSRDYAGTGGEKLFF,TGTGCCACCAGCAGAGATTATGCCGGGACAGGGGGGGAAAAACTGTTTTTT
few,-,TRBJ2-1,TRBV7-8,CASSSLSPGTSSYNEQFF,TGTGCCAGCAGCTCACTATCCCCAGGGACAAGCTCCTACAATGAGCAGTTCTTC
-,TRBD1,TRBJ2-3,TRBV20-1,CSASGDRGYQDTQYF,TGCAGTGCTAGTGGGGACAGGGGGTATCAAGATACGCAGTATTTT
-,TRBD2,TRBJ2-1,TRBV12-3/TRBV12-4,CASRDSGVSYNEQFF,TGTGCCAGCAGGGATAGCGGGGTCTCCTACAATGAGCAGTTCTTC
once,TRBD1,TRBJ1-2,TRBV7-8,CASSFLGGQGEGGYTF,TGTGCCAGCAGCTTTTTAGGAGGACAGGGGGAAGGGGGCTACACCTTC